This TCR beta chain was captured in a study of blood T cell repertoires in COVID-19. Background on the study: The cDNA or gDNA used as material had been derived from T cells, B-cell-depleted T cells, or PBMCs.

Unmatched junction bases numbered 3, after V lost 4 bases and J lost 0 bases. Germline assignment: CDR1 SGHRS and CDR2 YFSETQ. This CDR3 is built from 14 residues. In the original workflow: Quantification of nucleated cells was approximated via reference gene primer amplification. Clones were read by immunoSEQ multiplex PCR, and TCRdb kept only the in-frame ones, dropping some. V, J and clone size were drawn from that table, and D and trimming were deduced from the DNA. The data show 150,000 or so clones, 70% to 85% seen once. In Seattle, patients joined the study during active infection and were tracked longitudinally.

Specimen: peripheral blood. The source is a woman aged 35 to 49 with COVID-19, enrolled during active disease. The chain employs TRBV5-1 and TRBJ1-2, with 7 bases identical to TRBD1. CDR3 sequence reads: CASSRQGTNYGYTF. For the CDR3, the DNA is TGCGCCAGCAGCCGACAGGGAACTAACTATGGCTACACCTTC.